These 3 T cell receptor beta chains were all obtained from the same sample, sequenced in a study of blood T cell repertoires in COVID-19. Data came from immunoSEQ multiplex PCR; TCRdb stores just in-frame clones and leaves some out. The sample yields about 80,000 clones, roughly three quarters seen once. The specimen sequenced was peripheral blood. Receptors originate from a man in his 70s with active or convalescent COVID-19.

The rearrangement links TRBV21-1 to TRBJ1-5; the D segment call TRBD1 is taken from the table without a DNA check. TRBV21-1 is shown as a pseudogene. The CDR3 runs 22 residues. CDR3 nucleotides: TGTGCCAGCAGCAAAGGAACTCCGTCCCGGGCCCCGGGACAGGGGCGGAATCAGCCCCAGCATTTT. Translation gives CASSKGTPSRAPGQGRNQPQHF.

The gene calls are TRBV7-3 and TRBJ2-7, with 8 nucleotides matching TRBD2. V was pared by 6 bases and J by 5 bases, with 12 bases of the junction left unmatched. This CDR3 spans 15 amino acids. In germline, CDR1 is SGHTA, CDR2 FQGTGA. Here the CDR3 reads CASSHPGTSPHEQYF. In DNA, the CDR3 is TGTGCCAGCAGTCATCCCGGGACTAGTCCCCACGAGCAGTACTTC.

By proportion, this clone is medium-sized. The chain joins TRBV11-2 to TRBJ2-7; 7 nucleotides line up with TRBD1. The CDR3 has 14 residues. Germline lookup yields CDR1 SGHAT and CDR2 FQNNGV. The V gene end was trimmed by 3 bases and the J gene end by 2 bases; junction bases not matched to a gene: 4. The CDR3 here is CASSLYRGAYEQYF. The CDR3 DNA is TGTGCCAGCAGCTTGTACAGGGGTGCCTACGAGCAGTACTTC. Based on the CDR3 plus reference TRBV11-2 and TRBJ2-7, the full variable domain is EAGVAQSPRYKIIEKRQSVAFWCNPISGHATLYWYQQILGQGPKLLIQFQNNGVVDDSQLPKDRFSAERLKGVDSTLKIQPAKLEDSAVYLCASSLYRGAYEQYFGPGTRLTVT.